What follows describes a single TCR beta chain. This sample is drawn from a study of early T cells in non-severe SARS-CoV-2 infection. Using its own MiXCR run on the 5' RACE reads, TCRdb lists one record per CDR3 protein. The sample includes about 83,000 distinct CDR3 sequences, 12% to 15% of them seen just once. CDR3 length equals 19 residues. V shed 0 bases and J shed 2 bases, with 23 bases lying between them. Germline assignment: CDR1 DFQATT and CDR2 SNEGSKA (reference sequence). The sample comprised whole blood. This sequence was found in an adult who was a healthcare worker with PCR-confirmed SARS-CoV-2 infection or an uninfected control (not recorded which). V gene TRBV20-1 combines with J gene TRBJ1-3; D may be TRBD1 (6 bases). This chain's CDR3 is CSAREVQGPVLVPGNTIYF. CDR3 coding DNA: TGCAGTGCTAGAGAGGTCCAGGGGCCAGTCCTAGTCCCTGGAAACACCATATATTTT.